Listed below are T cell receptor beta chains from one sample, sequenced in a study of CD8+ T cells in alopecia areata. Some clones are missing from TCRdb's copy, which holds only in-frame ones; the method was immunoSEQ multiplex PCR. The sample lists 150,000 to 200,000 clones, roughly 60% occurring once. Here the sequenced sample was CD4+ T cells sorted from blood, taken between weeks 47 and 50, from a patient treated with tofacitinib. These receptors were taken from a human donor with alopecia areata. Each CDR3 is given without its conserved first and last residue. The order of the fields is V gene, J gene, clone size, CDR3 length, CDR3 protein. Expanded clones get a size class; other rows say once, few or many, or leave the size out.

V: TRBV7-9; J: TRBJ1-2; size: -; length: 11; CDR3: ASSLQGAEGYT
V: TRBV5-1; J: TRBJ1-6; size: -; length: 12; CDR3: ASSMTGSGSPLH
V: TRBV29-1; J: TRBJ1-1; size: -; length: 11; CDR3: SVGQGFTTEAF
V: TRBV27; J: TRBJ1-1; size: -; length: 13; CDR3: ASSLSVGRNTEAF
V: TRBV7-2; J: TRBJ1-2; size: few; length: 10; CDR3: ASSLDSYGYT
V: TRBV5-6; J: TRBJ1-2; size: -; length: 13; CDR3: ASSRLDSRDYGYT
V: TRBV9; J: TRBJ2-3; size: -; length: 10; CDR3: ASSVGTDTQY
V: TRBV30; J: TRBJ1-6; size: -; length: 10; CDR3: AWRGGGLQLR
V: TRBV5-1; J: -; size: -; length: 14; CDR3: ASSLDSGQFSYEQY
V: TRBV5-6; J: TRBJ2-2; size: -; length: 14; CDR3: ASSLVAGLNTGELF
V: TRBV10-3; J: TRBJ1-2; size: few; length: 12; CDR3: AISEKGQGSGYT
V: TRBV9; J: TRBJ2-5; size: few; length: 13; CDR3: ASSVASGYQDTQY
V: TRBV30; J: TRBJ1-2; size: once; length: 12; CDR3: AWTSQGAPAGYT
V: TRBV2; J: TRBJ1-5; size: once; length: 11; CDR3: ASTQDRYQPQH
V: TRBV30; J: TRBJ2-1; size: -; length: 10; CDR3: AWTRSVGEQF
V: TRBV30; J: TRBJ2-1; size: -; length: 12; CDR3: ACLDRVAYNEQF
V: TRBV4-3; J: TRBJ1-4; size: -; length: 13; CDR3: ASSQDFIGDEKLF
V: TRBV30; J: TRBJ2-7; size: -; length: 10; CDR3: AWSMNGYEQY
V: TRBV6-5; J: TRBJ1-2; size: few; length: 11; CDR3: ASSYGRRDGYT
V: TRBV29-1; J: TRBJ2-1; size: few; length: 10; CDR3: SVARGAGEQF
V: TRBV29-1; J: TRBJ1-2; size: -; length: 10; CDR3: SVSPGSAGYT
V: TRBV30; J: TRBJ2-7; size: -; length: 11; CDR3: AWSSWDRGEQY
V: TRBV5-1; J: TRBJ2-3; size: -; length: 13; CDR3: ASSLTHGYTDTQY
V: TRBV28; J: TRBJ2-1; size: once; length: 9; CDR3: ASSPPGRYF
V: TRBV29-1; J: TRBJ1-2; size: -; length: 10; CDR3: SVPTGGSLYT
V: TRBV29-1; J: TRBJ1-2; size: -; length: 10; CDR3: SVSQGEGGYT
V: TRBV6-6; J: TRBJ1-3; size: -; length: 13; CDR3: ASSYTGNSGNTIY
V: TRBV20-1; J: TRBJ2-5; size: -; length: 9; CDR3: SASRAETQY
V: TRBV19; J: TRBJ1-2; size: -; length: 15; CDR3: ASSTRETKQGNYGYT
V: TRBV6-7; J: TRBJ1-2; size: once; length: 8; CDR3: ATKGWDYT
V: TRBV29-1; J: TRBJ2-7; size: -; length: 11; CDR3: SVPGQGLYEQY
V: TRBV2; J: TRBJ1-1; size: -; length: 12; CDR3: ASSGPRAGTEAF
V: TRBV2; J: TRBJ2-7; size: -; length: 10; CDR3: ASSEFPYEQY
V: TRBV5-1; J: TRBJ1-2; size: -; length: 12; CDR3: ASSPAGGAYGYT
V: TRBV9; J: TRBJ2-3; size: -; length: 11; CDR3: ASSVAASDTQY
V: TRBV29-1; J: TRBJ2-7; size: -; length: 11; CDR3: SVDRDGTDEQY
V: TRBV5-1; J: TRBJ2-5; size: once; length: 11; CDR3: ASSTVPGETQY
V: TRBV7-2; J: TRBJ1-1; size: -; length: 11; CDR3: ASSLGMNTEAF
V: TRBV6-5; J: TRBJ2-3; size: -; length: 11; CDR3: ASSLLRLDTQY
V: TRBV6-6; J: TRBJ2-3; size: -; length: 12; CDR3: ASAERGVTDTQY